This T cell receptor (beta chain) originates from a study of cytotoxic CD8 clonotypes in ibrutinib-treated CLL. Turning to the study itself: Samples averaged 255,043 productive templates and approximately 100,000 productive rearrangements.

A 1 in 200,000 to 1 in 1 million T cell depth was the sequencing target. Measured with immunoSEQ multiplex PCR; TCRdb has only the in-frame clones, and not every one. There are 35,000 to 40,000 clones in the sample; roughly 45% occur only once, and over 15% lies in the top ten. The sequence was obtained from a human donor with chronic lymphocytic leukemia. This specimen was PBMCs, taken before ibrutinib treatment.

The CDR3, as DNA: TGTGCCAGCAGCAGTGCTGGGAGCTCCTACGAGCAGTACTTC. Translated, it gives CASSSAGSSYEQYF. V gene TRBV4-2 combines with J gene TRBJ2-7, with D possibly being TRBD2 (5 bases). This CDR3 spans 14 amino acids. The germline V and J ends were trimmed by 5 bases and 0 bases, with 11 bases remaining between them. Germline V gives CDR1 LGHNA, CDR2 YNFKEQ.